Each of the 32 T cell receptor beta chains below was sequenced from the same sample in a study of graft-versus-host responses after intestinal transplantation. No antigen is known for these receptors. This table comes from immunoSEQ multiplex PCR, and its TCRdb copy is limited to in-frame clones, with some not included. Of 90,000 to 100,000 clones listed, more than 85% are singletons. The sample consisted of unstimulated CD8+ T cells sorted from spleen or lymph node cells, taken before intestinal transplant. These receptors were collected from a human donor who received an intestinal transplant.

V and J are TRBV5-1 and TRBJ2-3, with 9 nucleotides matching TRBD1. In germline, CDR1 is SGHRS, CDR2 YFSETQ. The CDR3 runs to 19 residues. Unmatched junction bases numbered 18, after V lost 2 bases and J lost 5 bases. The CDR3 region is CASSFGTGFVVYFRDTQYF. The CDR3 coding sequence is TGCGCCAGCAGCTTTGGGACAGGGTTCGTGGTATATTTTCGAGATACGCAGTATTTT.

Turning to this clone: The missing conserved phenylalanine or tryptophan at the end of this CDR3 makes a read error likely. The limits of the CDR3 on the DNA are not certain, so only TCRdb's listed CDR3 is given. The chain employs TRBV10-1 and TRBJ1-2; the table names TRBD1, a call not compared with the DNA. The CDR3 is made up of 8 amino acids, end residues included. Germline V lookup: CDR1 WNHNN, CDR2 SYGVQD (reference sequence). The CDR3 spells CASIITGD.

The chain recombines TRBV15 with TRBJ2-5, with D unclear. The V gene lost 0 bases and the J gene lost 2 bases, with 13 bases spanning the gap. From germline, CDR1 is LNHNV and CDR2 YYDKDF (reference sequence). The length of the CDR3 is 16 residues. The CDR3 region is CATSRDSWAAQETQYF. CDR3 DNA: TGTGCCACCAGCAGAGATAGTTGGGCAGCTCAAGAGACCCAGTACTTC.

CDR3 in amino acids: CATSSKTSGRDRLGEQFF. The CDR3 DNA follows: TGTGCCACCAGCAGTAAGACTAGCGGGAGGGACCGACTGGGTGAGCAGTTCTTC. The rearrangement uses TRBV15 and TRBJ2-1, with 14 bases that match TRBD2. In germline, CDR1 is LNHNV, CDR2 YYDKDF (reference sequence). CDR3 length: 18 amino acids. J gave up 9 bases and V 3 bases, and 13 bases lay outside the gene matches.

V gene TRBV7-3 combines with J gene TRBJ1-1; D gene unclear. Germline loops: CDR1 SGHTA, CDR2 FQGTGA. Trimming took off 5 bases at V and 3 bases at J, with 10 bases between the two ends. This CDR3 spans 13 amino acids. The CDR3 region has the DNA TGTGCCAGCAGCGATAGTCCGGACACTGAAGCTTTCTTT. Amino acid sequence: CASSDSPDTEAFF.

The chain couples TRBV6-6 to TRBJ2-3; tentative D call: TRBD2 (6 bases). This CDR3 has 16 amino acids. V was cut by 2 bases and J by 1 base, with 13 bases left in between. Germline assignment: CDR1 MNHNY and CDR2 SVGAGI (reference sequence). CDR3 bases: TGTGCCAGCAGTTACCGCGGGGCCATGGGCACAGATACGCAGTATTTT. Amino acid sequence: CASSYRGAMGTDTQYF.

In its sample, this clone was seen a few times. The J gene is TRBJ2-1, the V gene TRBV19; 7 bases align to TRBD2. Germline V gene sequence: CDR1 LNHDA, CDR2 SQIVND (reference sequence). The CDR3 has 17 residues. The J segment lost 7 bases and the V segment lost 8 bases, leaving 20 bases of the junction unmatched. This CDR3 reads CASAWFVAGEIKNEQFF. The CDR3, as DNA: TGTGCCAGTGCCTGGTTTGTGGCGGGAGAAATCAAGAATGAGCAGTTCTTC.

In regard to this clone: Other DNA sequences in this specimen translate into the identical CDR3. The CDR3 DNA reads as TGTGCCAGCAGCTTGGACCCCGGGGACTACGAGCAGTACTTC. Translating it yields CASSLDPGDYEQYF. The chain has TRBV11-2 and TRBJ2-7; D may be TRBD2 (5 bases). The V gene lost 3 bases and the J gene lost 3 bases, with 12 bases spanning the gap. The germline V gene has CDR1 SGHAT and CDR2 FQNNGV. This CDR3 comprises 14 residues. The whole variable domain, filled in from reference TRBV11-2 and TRBJ2-7, reads EAGVAQSPRYKIIEKRQSVAFWCNPISGHATLYWYQQILGQGPKLLIQFQNNGVVDDSQLPKDRFSAERLKGVDSTLKIQPAKLEDSAVYLCASSLDPGDYEQYFGPGTRLTVT.

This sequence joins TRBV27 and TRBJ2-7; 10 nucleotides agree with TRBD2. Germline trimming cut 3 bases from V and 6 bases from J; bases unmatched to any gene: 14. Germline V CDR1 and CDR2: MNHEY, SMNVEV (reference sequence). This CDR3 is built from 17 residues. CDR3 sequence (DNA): TGTGCCAGCAGTTTGACCCCCCCCAGCGGGGGGGCCTGCGAGCAGTACTTC. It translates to CASSLTPPSGGACEQYF.

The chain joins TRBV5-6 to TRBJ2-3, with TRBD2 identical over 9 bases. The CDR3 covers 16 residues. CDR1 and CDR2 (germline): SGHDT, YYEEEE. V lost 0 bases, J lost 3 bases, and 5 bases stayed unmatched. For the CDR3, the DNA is TGTGCCAGCAGCTTGGGGGCGGGAGGGTTGACAGATACGCAGTATTTT. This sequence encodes CASSLGAGGLTDTQYF. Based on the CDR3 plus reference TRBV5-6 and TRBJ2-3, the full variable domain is DAGVTQSPTHLIKTRGQQVTLRCSPKSGHDTVSWYQQALGQGPQFIFQYYEEEERQRGNFPDRFSGHQFPNYSSELNVNALLLGDSALYLCASSLGAGGLTDTQYFGPGTRLTVL.

CDR3: CASSLRGTYEQYF. CDR3 coding DNA: TGTGCCAGCAGTTTAAGGGGTACCTACGAGCAGTACTTC. This rearrangement joins TRBV7-9 to TRBJ2-5, with D possibly matching TRBD1 (5 bases). The better agreement between TRBJ2-7 and the DNA end casts doubt on the J call. There are 13 residues in the CDR3. The V gene's germline CDR1 is SEHNR and CDR2 FQNEAQ (reference sequence).

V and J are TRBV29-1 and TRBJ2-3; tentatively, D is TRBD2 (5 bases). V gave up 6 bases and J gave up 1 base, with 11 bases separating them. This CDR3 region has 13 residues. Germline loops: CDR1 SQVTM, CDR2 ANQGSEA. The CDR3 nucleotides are TGCAGCGTCTTGGCCGGGGGCACAGATACGCAGTATTTT. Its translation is CSVLAGGTDTQYF.

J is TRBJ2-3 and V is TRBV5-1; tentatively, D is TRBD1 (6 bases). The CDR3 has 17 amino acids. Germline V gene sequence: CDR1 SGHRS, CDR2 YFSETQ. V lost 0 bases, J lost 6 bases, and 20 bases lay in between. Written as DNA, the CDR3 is TGCGCCAGCAGCTTGGCCGCCGCAGGACAGACATGGGATACGCAGTATTTT. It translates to CASSLAAAGQTWDTQYF. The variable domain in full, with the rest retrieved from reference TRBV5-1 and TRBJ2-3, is KAGVTQTPRYLIKTRGQQVTLSCSPISGHRSVSWYQQTPGQGLQFLFEYFSETQRNKGNFPGRFSGRQFSNSRSEMNVSTLELGDSALYLCASSLAAAGQTWDTQYFGPGTRLTVL.

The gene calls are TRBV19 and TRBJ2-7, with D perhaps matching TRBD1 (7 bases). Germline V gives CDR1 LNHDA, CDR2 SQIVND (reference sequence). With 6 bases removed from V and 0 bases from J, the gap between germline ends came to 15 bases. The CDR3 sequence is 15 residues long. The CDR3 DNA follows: TGTGCCAGTAGCCTTACGGGGGACAGCTCCTACGAGCAGTACTTC. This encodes CASSLTGDSSYEQYF.

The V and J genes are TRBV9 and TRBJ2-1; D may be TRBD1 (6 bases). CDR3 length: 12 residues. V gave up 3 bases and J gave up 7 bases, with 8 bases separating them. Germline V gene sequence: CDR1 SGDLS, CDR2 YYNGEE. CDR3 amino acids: CASSEGVNEQFF. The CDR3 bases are TGTGCCAGCAGCGAGGGGGTAAATGAGCAGTTCTTC.

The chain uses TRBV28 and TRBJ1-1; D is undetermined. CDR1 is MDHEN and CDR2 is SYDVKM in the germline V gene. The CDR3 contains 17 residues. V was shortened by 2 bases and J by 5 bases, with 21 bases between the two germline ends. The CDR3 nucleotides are TGTGCCAGCAGTTTACATTTCGGGGTTCTCAGTCCGACTGAAGCTTTCTTT. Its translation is CASSLHFGVLSPTEAFF. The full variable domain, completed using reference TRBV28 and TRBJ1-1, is DVKVTQSSRYLVKRTGEKVFLECVQDMDHENMFWYRQDPGLGLRLIYFSYDVKMKEKGDIPEGYSVSREKKERFSLILESASTNQTSMYLCASSLHFGVLSPTEAFFGQGTRLTVV.

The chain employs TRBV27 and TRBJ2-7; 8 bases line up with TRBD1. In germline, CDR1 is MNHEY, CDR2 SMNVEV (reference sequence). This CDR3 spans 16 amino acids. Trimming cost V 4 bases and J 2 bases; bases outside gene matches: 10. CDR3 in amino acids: CASSSIPPGQAYEQYF. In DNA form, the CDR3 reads TGTGCCAGCAGTTCTATCCCCCCGGGACAGGCCTACGAGCAGTACTTC.

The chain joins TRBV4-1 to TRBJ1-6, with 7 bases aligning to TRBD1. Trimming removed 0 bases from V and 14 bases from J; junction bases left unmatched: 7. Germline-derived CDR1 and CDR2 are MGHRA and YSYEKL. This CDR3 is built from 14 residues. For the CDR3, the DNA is TGCGCCAGCAGCCAAGAGGACACCCAGGGGGCCCTCCACTTT. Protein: CASSQEDTQGALHF.

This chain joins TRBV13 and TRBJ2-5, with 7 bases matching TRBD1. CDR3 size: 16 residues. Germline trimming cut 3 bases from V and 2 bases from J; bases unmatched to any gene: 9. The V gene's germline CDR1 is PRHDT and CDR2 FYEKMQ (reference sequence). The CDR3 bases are TGTGCCAGCAGCTTCTCGACAGGGTTTTCACAAGAGACCCAGTACTTC. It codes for CASSFSTGFSQETQYF.

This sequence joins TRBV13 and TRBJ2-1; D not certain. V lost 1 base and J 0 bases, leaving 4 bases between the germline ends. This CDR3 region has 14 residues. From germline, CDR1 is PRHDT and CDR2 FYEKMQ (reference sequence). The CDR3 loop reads CASSLESSYNEQFF. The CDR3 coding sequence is TGTGCCAGCAGCTTAGAGAGCTCCTACAATGAGCAGTTCTTC. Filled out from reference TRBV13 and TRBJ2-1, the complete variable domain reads AAGVIQSPRHLIKEKRETATLKCYPIPRHDTVYWYQQGPGQDPQFLISFYEKMQSDKGSIPDRFSAQQFSDYHSELNMSSLELGDSALYFCASSLESSYNEQFFGPGTRLTVL.

CDR3 residues: CASSARYRALEGYTF. DNA of the CDR3: TGTGCCAGCAGCGCCCGCTACAGGGCGCTGGAAGGCTACACCTTC. This chain uses TRBV7-9 with TRBJ1-2; tentatively, D is TRBD1 (6 bases). Between the trimmed V and J ends, which lost 5 bases and 8 bases, there was a span of 21 bases. The CDR3 totals 15 residues. The germline V gene encodes CDR1 SEHNR and CDR2 FQNEAQ (reference sequence).

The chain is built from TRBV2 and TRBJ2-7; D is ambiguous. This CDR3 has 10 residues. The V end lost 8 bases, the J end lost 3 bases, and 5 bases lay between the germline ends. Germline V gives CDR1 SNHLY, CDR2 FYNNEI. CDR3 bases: TGTGCCAGCTTTCACTACGAGCAGTACTTC. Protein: CASFHYEQYF.

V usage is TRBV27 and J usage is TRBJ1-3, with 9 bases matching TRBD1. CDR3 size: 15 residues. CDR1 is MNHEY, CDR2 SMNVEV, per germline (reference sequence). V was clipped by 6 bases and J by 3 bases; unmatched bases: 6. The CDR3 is CASRSTGGYGNTIYF. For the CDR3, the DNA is TGTGCCAGCAGATCTACAGGGGGCTATGGAAACACCATATATTTT.

The CDR3, as DNA: TGTGCCAGCAGTTTCACCCACATAGCGGAAGAGCAGTTCTTC. Translation gives CASSFTHIAEEQFF. The chain uses TRBV6-5 and TRBJ2-1; TRBD2 is a possible D gene (6 bases). The CDR3 has 14 amino acids. The V gene lost 4 bases and the J gene lost 10 bases, with 17 bases spanning the gap. Germline CDR1 reads MNHEY; CDR2 reads SVGAGI.

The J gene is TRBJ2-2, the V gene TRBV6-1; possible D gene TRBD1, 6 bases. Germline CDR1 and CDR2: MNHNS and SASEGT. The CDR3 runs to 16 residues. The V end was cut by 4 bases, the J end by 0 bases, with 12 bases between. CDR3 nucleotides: TGTGCCAGCAGTGGGGGGAGACAGGCGAACACCGGGGAGCTGTTTTTT. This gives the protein CASSGGRQANTGELFF.

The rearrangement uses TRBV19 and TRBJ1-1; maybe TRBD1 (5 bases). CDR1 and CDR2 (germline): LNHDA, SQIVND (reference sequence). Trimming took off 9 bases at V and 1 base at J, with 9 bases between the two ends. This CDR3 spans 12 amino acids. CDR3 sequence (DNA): TGTGCCAGCCATACAGGGAACACTGAAGCTTTCTTT. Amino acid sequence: CASHTGNTEAFF. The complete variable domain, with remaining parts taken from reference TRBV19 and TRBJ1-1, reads DGGITQSPKYLFRKEGQNVTLSCEQNLNHDAMYWYRQDPGQGLRLIYYSQIVNDFQKGDIAEGYSVSREKKESFPLTVTSAQKNPTAFYLCASHTGNTEAFFGQGTRLTVV.

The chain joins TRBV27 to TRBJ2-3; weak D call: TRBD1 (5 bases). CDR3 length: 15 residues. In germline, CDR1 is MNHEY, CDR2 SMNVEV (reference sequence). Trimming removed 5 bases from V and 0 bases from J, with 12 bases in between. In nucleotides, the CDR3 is TGTGCCAGCAGTCACAGGAGTTCTAGCACAGATACGCAGTATTTT. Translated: CASSHRSSSTDTQYF.

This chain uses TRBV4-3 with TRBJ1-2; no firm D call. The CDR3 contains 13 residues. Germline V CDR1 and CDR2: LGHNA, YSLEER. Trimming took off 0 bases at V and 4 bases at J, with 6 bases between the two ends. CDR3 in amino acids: CASSQENSYGYTF. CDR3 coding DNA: TGCGCCAGCAGCCAAGAAAACAGCTATGGCTACACCTTC.

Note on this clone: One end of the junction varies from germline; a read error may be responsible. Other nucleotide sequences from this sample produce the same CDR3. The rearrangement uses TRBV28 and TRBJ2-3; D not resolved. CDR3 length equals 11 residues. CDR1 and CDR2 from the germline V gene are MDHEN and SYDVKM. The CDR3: CASSFSDTQYF. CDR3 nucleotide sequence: TGTGCCAGTAGTTTCTCAGATACGCAGTATTTT.

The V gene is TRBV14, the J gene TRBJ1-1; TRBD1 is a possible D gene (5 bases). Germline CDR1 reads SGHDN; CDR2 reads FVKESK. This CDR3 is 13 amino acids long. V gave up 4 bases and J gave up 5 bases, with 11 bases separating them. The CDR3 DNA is TGTGCCAGCAGCCTAGGGGTGGGGACTGAAGCTTTCTTT. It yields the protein CASSLGVGTEAFF.

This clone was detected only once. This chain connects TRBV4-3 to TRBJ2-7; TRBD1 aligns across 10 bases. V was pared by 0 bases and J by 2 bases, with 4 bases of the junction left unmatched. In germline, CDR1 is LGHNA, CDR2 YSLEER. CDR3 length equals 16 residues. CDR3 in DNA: TGCGCCAGCAGCCAAGATCGGGACAGGGGCCCCTACGAGCAGTACTTC. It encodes CASSQDRDRGPYEQYF.

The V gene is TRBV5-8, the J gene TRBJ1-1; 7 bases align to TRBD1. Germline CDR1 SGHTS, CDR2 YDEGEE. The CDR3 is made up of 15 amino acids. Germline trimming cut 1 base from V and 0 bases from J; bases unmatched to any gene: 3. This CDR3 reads CASSLRDSMNTEAFF. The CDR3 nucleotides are TGTGCCAGCAGCTTGAGGGACAGCATGAACACTGAAGCTTTCTTT.